These 19 T cell receptor beta chains were sequenced from one sample in a study of cytomegalovirus exposure and HLA in healthy donors. The PCR made use of 60 Vbeta and 13 Jbeta primers. Sequencing used immunoSEQ multiplex PCR; TCRdb keeps in-frame clones, though not all of them. Found here are more than 150,000 clones, 80% to 90% of them singletons; the top ten hold about a tenth. Sequenced material: PBMCs. These receptors were taken from a man aged 18 to 29 in good health and CMV-seropositive.

This chain links TRBV6-6 with TRBJ2-5, with D perhaps matching TRBD1 (5 bases). Germline V lookup: CDR1 MNHNY, CDR2 SVGAGI (reference sequence). V was shortened by 0 bases and J by 1 base, with 6 bases between the two germline ends. This CDR3 is 14 amino acids long. The CDR3 reads CASSYSTGQETQYF. The DNA of the CDR3 is TGTGCCAGCAGTTACTCCACAGGCCAAGAGACCCAGTACTTC.

The chain carries TRBV6-4 and TRBJ2-3; possible D gene TRBD1, 7 bases. Germline V CDR1 and CDR2: MRHNA, SNTAGT. CDR3 length equals 14 residues. Trimming stripped 5 bases from V and 5 bases from J, with 14 bases between. CDR3 in amino acids: CASSRQGLGDTQYF. CDR3 bases: TGTGCCAGCAGTCGACAGGGACTCGGAGATACGCAGTATTTT.

The rearrangement links TRBV10-2 to TRBJ1-5; D not resolved. Between the trimmed V and J ends, which lost 5 bases and 5 bases, there was a span of 16 bases. This CDR3 comprises 15 residues. Germline CDR1 reads WSHSY; CDR2 reads SAAADI. CDR3 protein: CASSYTVAQDQPQHF. The CDR3 DNA is TGCGCCAGCAGTTATACAGTTGCTCAGGATCAGCCCCAGCATTTT.

The gene calls are TRBV2 and TRBJ1-5, with 9 bases lining up with TRBD1. The V segment lost 4 bases and the J segment 2 bases; nucleotides outside the gene matches: 3. Germline values: CDR1 SNHLY, CDR2 FYNNEI. This CDR3 has 15 residues. CDR3 sequence: CASSGDRVGNQPQHF. The DNA for the CDR3 is TGTGCCAGCAGTGGGGACAGGGTGGGCAATCAGCCCCAGCATTTT.

The V call is TRBV5-8, the J call TRBJ2-5; possible D gene TRBD2, 6 bases. The CDR3 extends over 15 amino acids. V lost 1 base to trimming and J lost 5 bases, with 15 bases between them. Germline V gives CDR1 SGHTS, CDR2 YDEGEE. The CDR3 DNA reads as TGTGCCAGCAGCTTGCTTCCGACTAGGGATGAGACCCAGTACTTC. Translation: CASSLLPTRDETQYF. Full variable domain (outside the CDR3, taken from reference TRBV5-8 and TRBJ2-5): EAGVTQSPTHLIKTRGQQATLRCSPISGHTSVYWYQQALGLGLQFLLWYDEGEERNRGNFPPRFSGRQFPNYSSELNVNALELEDSALYLCASSLLPTRDETQYFGPGTRLLVL.

The V gene is TRBV4-1, the J gene TRBJ2-2, with 12 positions matching TRBD2. V lost 4 bases and J lost 7; bases outside the gene matches: 7. The CDR3 is 16 residues long. From germline, CDR1 is MGHRA and CDR2 YSYEKL. As DNA, the CDR3 is TGCGCCAGCAGCCCGCCGGGACTAGCGGGTATCGGGGAGCTGTTTTTT. Encoded protein: CASSPPGLAGIGELFF.

The chain joins TRBV19 to TRBJ1-2, with 12 bases that match TRBD1. V dropped 6 bases and J dropped 8; count of bases not matched to a gene: 10. The CDR3 extends over 15 amino acids. From germline, CDR1 is LNHDA and CDR2 SQIVND (reference sequence). Here the CDR3 reads CASSTSGQGARGYTF. Here the CDR3 DNA reads TGTGCCAGTAGCACCTCGGGACAGGGGGCGCGGGGCTACACCTTC. The complete variable domain, with remaining parts taken from reference TRBV19 and TRBJ1-2, reads DGGITQSPKYLFRKEGQNVTLSCEQNLNHDAMYWYRQDPGQGLRLIYYSQIVNDFQKGDIAEGYSVSREKKESFPLTVTSAQKNPTAFYLCASSTSGQGARGYTFGSGTRLTVV.

This rearrangement joins TRBV30 to TRBJ2-7; TRBD1 might be the D (6 bases). Germline V CDR1 and CDR2: GTSNPN, SVGIG (reference sequence). The CDR3 has 13 amino acids. Trimming stripped 3 bases from V and 4 bases from J, with 13 bases between. CDR3 residues: CAWSLGARYEQYF. The CDR3 DNA sequence: TGTGCCTGGAGCTTGGGGGCGCGGTACGAGCAGTACTTC.

The table lists this clone with a few counts. CDR3 nucleotides: TGTGCCACCGCCAGGGCGGCTGACTACGAGCAGTACTTC. Protein sequence: CATARAADYEQYF. The chain has TRBV5-8 and TRBJ2-7, with D possibly being TRBD1 (5 bases). The CDR3 is 13 amino acids. V was cut by 9 bases and J by 3 bases, with 16 bases left in between. CDR1 is SGHTS and CDR2 is YDEGEE in the germline V gene.

V usage is TRBV6-5 and J usage is TRBJ1-2; D unclear. The CDR3 is 13 residues long. Trimming removed 0 bases from V and 4 bases from J, with 6 bases in between. Germline CDR1 and CDR2: MNHEY and SVGAGI. This CDR3 reads CASSYSRSYGYTF. The CDR3 DNA is TGTGCCAGCAGTTACTCGCGCTCCTATGGCTACACCTTC.

Only one count was recorded for this clone. V gene TRBV7-8 combines with J gene TRBJ1-6, with 11 bases fitting TRBD1. The trim removed 4 bases at V and 9 bases at J, leaving 5 bases unmatched. This CDR3 is 15 amino acids long. CDR1 and CDR2 from the germline V gene are SGHVS and FQNEAQ. The CDR3 sequence: CASSSGQGAFSPLHF. The CDR3 region has the DNA TGTGCCAGCAGCTCTGGACAGGGGGCTTTTTCACCCCTCCACTTT.

The V gene is TRBV7-6, the J gene TRBJ2-2; 10 positions agree with TRBD1. The CDR3 loop spans 16 amino acids. Germline CDR1 reads SGHVS; CDR2 reads FNYEAQ. V shed 5 bases and J 6 bases; nucleotides not matched to a gene: 9. DNA for the CDR3: TGTGCCAGCAGCGCTCCGGGACAGGGGCGGGCCGGGGAGCTGTTTTTT. Translating it yields CASSAPGQGRAGELFF.

This clone was detected once. V gene TRBV19 combines with J gene TRBJ2-3; D is uncertain. The germline gives CDR1 LNHDA, CDR2 SQIVND (reference sequence). The CDR3 has 13 amino acids. Trimming stripped 4 bases from V and 0 bases from J, with 5 bases between. The CDR3 DNA follows: TGTGCCAGTAGTACCCCTAGCACAGATACGCAGTATTTT. Its translation is CASSTPSTDTQYF.

The rearrangement links TRBV5-6 to TRBJ2-7; D is possibly TRBD2 (5 bases). Looked up from germline, CDR1 is SGHDT and CDR2 is YYEEEE. CDR3 length equals 13 residues. V shed 0 bases and J shed 3 bases, with 7 bases lying between them. The CDR3 here is CASSLGTRYEQYF. In DNA, the CDR3 is TGTGCCAGCAGCTTGGGGACTCGCTACGAGCAGTACTTC.

This clone has just one count. The chain combines TRBV27 with TRBJ1-1, with D possibly matching TRBD1 (6 bases). The CDR3 consists of 17 residues. Between the trimmed V and J ends, which lost 2 bases and 0 bases, there was a span of 16 bases. CDR1 is MNHEY, CDR2 SMNVEV, per germline (reference sequence). CDR3 amino acids: CASSLRGGGYMNTEAFF. CDR3 nucleotides: TGTGCCAGCAGTTTACGAGGGGGGGGGTACATGAACACTGAAGCTTTCTTT.

The V call is TRBV9, the J call TRBJ1-6, with unresolved D. Germline V gene lookup returns CDR1 SGDLS and CDR2 YYNGEE. With 3 bases removed from V and 9 bases from J, the gap between germline ends came to 19 bases. The CDR3 has 16 amino acids. CDR3 protein: CASSAEEVVYRSPLHF. The CDR3 region has the DNA TGTGCCAGCAGCGCGGAGGAGGTGGTGTATCGTTCACCCCTCCACTTT.

The chain recombines TRBV15 with TRBJ2-2, with a weak D call TRBD1 (5 bases). The CDR3 is made up of 14 amino acids. Trimming left V 3 bases short and J 6 bases short, with 11 bases between. Germline V lookup: CDR1 LNHNV, CDR2 YYDKDF (reference sequence). CDR3 sequence: CATSSPRRAGELFF. CDR3 nucleotide sequence: TGTGCCACCAGCAGCCCCCGCAGGGCCGGGGAGCTGTTTTTT.

The genes are TRBV14 and TRBJ2-7, with 9 bases fitting TRBD2. The length of the CDR3 is 18 residues. V dropped 3 bases and J dropped 1; count of bases not matched to a gene: 13. Germline CDR1 and CDR2: SGHDN and FVKESK. CDR3 bases: TGTGCCAGCAGCCATCTAAATAGCGGGGGAAATCCATCCTACGAGCAGTACTTC. It translates to CASSHLNSGGNPSYEQYF.

The genes are TRBV27 and TRBJ1-5; 7 positions agree with TRBD1. The CDR3 loop spans 16 amino acids. The germline V gene encodes CDR1 MNHEY and CDR2 SMNVEV (reference sequence). The V and J ends lost 6 bases and 5 bases, in that order; junction bases with no gene match: 13. The CDR3 nucleotides read TGTGCCAGCAGACCAGACAGGGTCGGTCGGTATCAGCCCCAGCATTTT. Protein product: CASRPDRVGRYQPQHF.